Listed here are 11 T cell receptor beta chains from one sample, sequenced in a study of CD8 T cells in ankylosing spondylitis. TCRdb independently ran MiXCR on the 5' RACE reads; one entry per CDR3 protein. The table shows 380,000 or so distinct CDR3 sequences, with around 20% occurring only once. Sequenced input: blood, either unsorted or a sorted T cell fraction (not recorded which). All receptors derive from a male donor with ankylosing spondylitis or in good health (not recorded which).

A few counts support this clonotype. The genes are TRBV9 and TRBJ2-2; TRBD2 matches 9 bases. J gave up 10 bases and V 3 bases, and 13 bases lay outside the gene matches. The CDR3 has 16 residues. CDR1 is SGDLS, CDR2 YYNGEE, per germline. The CDR3 here is CASSALGRGGRAELFF. The CDR3 nucleotides are TGTGCCAGCAGCGCCCTGGGGCGGGGGGGCCGGGCGGAGCTGTTTTTT.

This clonotype turned up a few times. The chain joins TRBV12-3 or TRBV12-4 to TRBJ1-4; no clear D. Trimming removed 4 bases from V and 11 bases from J, with 8 bases in between. The CDR3 is 11 amino acids. The CDR3 DNA reads TGTGCCAGCAGTTCCGGGCAGAAACTGTTTTTT. Encoded protein: CASSSGQKLFF.

This clonotype has only a few counts. The chain has TRBV12-3 or TRBV12-4 and TRBJ2-3; 8 bases line up with TRBD1. The CDR3 has 16 residues. V shed 7 bases and J 2 bases; nucleotides not matched to a gene: 11. The chain's CDR3 is CASTLRQGAITDTQYF. The CDR3 DNA sequence: TGTGCCAGCACACTTCGGCAGGGGGCGATCACAGATACGCAGTATTTT.

This clonotype has only a few counts. The chain couples TRBV27 to TRBJ2-2, with 11 bases that match TRBD1. The CDR3 sequence is 15 residues long. CDR1 is MNHEY and CDR2 is SMNVEV in the germline V gene (reference sequence). Trimming took 2 bases from V and 7 from J; bases not matched to a gene: 3. CDR3 protein: CASSLGTGGGGELFF. CDR3 nucleotides: TGTGCCAGCAGTTTAGGGACAGGGGGAGGCGGGGAGCTGTTTTTT.

The chain joins TRBV2 to TRBJ2-5, with 7 positions matching TRBD1. Germline CDR1 is SNHLY and CDR2 is FYNNEI. This CDR3 contains 15 residues. Trimming at V came to 8 bases and at J to 1 base, leaving 10 bases not matched to a gene. The CDR3 DNA reads as TGTGCCAGCGTGTCGGGACAGCAAGCCCAAGAGACCCAGTACTTC. This translates into CASVSGQQAQETQYF.

In this sample, this clonotype turned up a few times. V and J are TRBV7-2 and TRBJ2-5, with 11 nucleotides matching TRBD2. Germline V lookup: CDR1 SGHTA, CDR2 FQGNSA. This CDR3 contains 15 residues. After removal of 3 bases from V and 5 bases from J, the junction contained 5 bases not matched to a gene. The CDR3 sequence is CASSFSGGAMETQYF. In DNA form, the CDR3 reads TGTGCCAGCAGCTTTAGCGGGGGGGCCATGGAGACCCAGTACTTC.

The chain carries TRBV3-1 and TRBJ2-5; 9 bases are a match to TRBD1. The CDR3 consists of 16 residues. Germline V lookup: CDR1 LGHDT, CDR2 YNNKEL (reference sequence). Trimming at V came to 1 base and at J to 4 bases, leaving 7 bases not matched to a gene. The DNA for the CDR3 is TGTGCCAGCAGCCAAGTCGCGGACAGGGGCGTAGAGACCCAGTACTTC. Translation gives CASSQVADRGVETQYF.

This clonotype was detected a few times. The J gene is TRBJ2-1, the V gene TRBV20-1; D is ambiguous. CDR3 length: 15 residues. Trimming removed 2 bases from V and 0 bases from J, with 11 bases in between. Germline-derived CDR1 and CDR2 are DFQATT and SNEGSKA (reference sequence). CDR3 sequence reads: CSARPTQSSYNEQFF. CDR3 sequence (DNA): TGCAGTGCTAGACCTACACAATCCTCCTACAATGAGCAGTTCTTC.

The chain has TRBV20-1 and TRBJ2-1, with 8 nucleotides matching TRBD1. This CDR3 has 16 amino acids. Looked up from germline, CDR1 is DFQATT and CDR2 is SNEGSKA (reference sequence). V lost 0 bases and J lost 5; bases outside the gene matches: 9. CDR3 nucleotide sequence: TGCAGTGCTAGAGATCTGGACAGGGTAACCCACAATGAGCAGTTCTTC. This translates into CSARDLDRVTHNEQFF.

The table lists this clonotype with a few counts. The J gene is TRBJ2-2, the V gene TRBV6-1; D might be TRBD2 (6 bases). This CDR3 is built from 12 residues. The V gene lost 10 bases and the J gene lost 5 bases, with 11 bases spanning the gap. Germline CDR1 and CDR2: MNHNS and SASEGT. The CDR3 region is CANRRGTGELFF. Written as DNA, the CDR3 is TGTGCCAACAGACGGGGGACCGGGGAGCTGTTTTTT.

This chain connects TRBV10-3 to TRBJ1-2, with D possibly TRBD1 on 6 matching bases. V lost 6 bases, J lost 6 bases, and 17 bases lay in between. Germline CDR1 is ENHRY and CDR2 is SYGVKD. CDR3 length: 14 residues. In nucleotides, the CDR3 is TGTGCCATCAGAGACCTAACAGGGTTAGATGGCTACACCTTC. It codes for CAIRDLTGLDGYTF.